This T cell receptor (beta chain) was sequenced in a study of T cells after yellow fever vaccination. About the research overall: Where fractions had low cell numbers, libraries were prepared from them with the SMART-Seq v4 Ultra Low Input RNA kit.

The CDR3 consists of 17 residues. Trimming at V came to 3 bases and at J to 6 bases, leaving 15 bases not matched to a gene. Germline CDR1 reads SGHKS; CDR2 reads YYEKEE (reference sequence). The authors made TCR cDNA by 5'RACE template switching, adding a universal primer site and UMIs. A single record per CDR3 protein comes from TCRdb applying MiXCR to the 5' RACE reads. Counted here are 550,000 to 750,000 distinct CDR3 sequences, approximately 13% occurring once; the ten biggest clones make up more than 13%. Study-wide findings and caveats: Only a small proportion of the clonotypes turned up in both the CD4 and the CD8 compartments, likely arising from convergent recombination. Secondary responses were weaker yet peaked faster, day 5 versus 15.

Concerning this clonotype itself: Its antigen is as yet unknown.

Sequenced material: PBMCs, taken on the day of the yellow fever booster vaccination. This receptor was taken from a young man who received the YFV17D yellow fever vaccine. The chain combines TRBV5-5 with TRBJ2-1; 7 bases line up with TRBD2. The DNA of the CDR3 is TGTGCCAGCAGCTCCCCCCGTCAGACGGGAGGCCCCAATGAGCAGTTCTTC. The encoded protein is CASSSPRQTGGPNEQFF.